This TCR beta chain is drawn from a study of T cells expressing NK-cell markers. Overall study context: Seven HCMV-seropositive donors and one seronegative donor made up the eight sequenced donors.

After re-calling the 5' RACE reads, TCRdb lists one entry per CDR3 protein, DNA absent. This sample's table reports hundreds of thousands of distinct CDR3 sequences. The CDR3 runs to 12 residues. CDR1 and CDR2 (germline): DFQATT, SNEGSKA (reference sequence). The sequence was collected from a man aged 18 to 29 in good health. V and J are TRBV20-1 and TRBJ2-3; TCRdb's assignment of TRBD2 cannot be checked, as there is no DNA. Material: blood T cells: a sorted CD56 or NKG2C T cell subset, CD4+ or CD8+ T cells, or bulk PBMC T cells (not recorded which). CDR3 protein: CSAREGGPYQYF.